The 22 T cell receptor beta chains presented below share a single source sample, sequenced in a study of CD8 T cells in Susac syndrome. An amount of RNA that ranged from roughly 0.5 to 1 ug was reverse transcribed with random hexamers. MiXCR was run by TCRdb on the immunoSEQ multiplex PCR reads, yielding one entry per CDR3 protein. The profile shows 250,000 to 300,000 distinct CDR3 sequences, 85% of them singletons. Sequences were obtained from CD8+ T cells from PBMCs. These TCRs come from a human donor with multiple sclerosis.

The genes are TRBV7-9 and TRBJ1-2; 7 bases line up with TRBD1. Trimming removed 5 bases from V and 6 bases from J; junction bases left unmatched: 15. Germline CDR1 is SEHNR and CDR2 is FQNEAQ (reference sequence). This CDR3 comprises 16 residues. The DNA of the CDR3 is TGTGCCAGCAGCAAGCCCGTCGGGACAGCGTCCCATGGCTACACCTTC. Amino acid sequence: CASSKPVGTASHGYTF.

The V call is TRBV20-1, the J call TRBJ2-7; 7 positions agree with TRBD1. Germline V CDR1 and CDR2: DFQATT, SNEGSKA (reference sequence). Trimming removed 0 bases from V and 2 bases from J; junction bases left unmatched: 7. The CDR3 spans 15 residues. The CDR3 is CSAREGAGGTYEQYF. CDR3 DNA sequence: TGCAGTGCTAGAGAGGGGGCAGGGGGTACCTACGAGCAGTACTTC.

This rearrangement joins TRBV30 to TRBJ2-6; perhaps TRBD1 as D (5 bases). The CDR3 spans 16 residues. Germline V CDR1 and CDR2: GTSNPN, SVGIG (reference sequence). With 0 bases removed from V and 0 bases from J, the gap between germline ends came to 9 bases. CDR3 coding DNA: TGTGCCTGGAGTGTTGGGGCTGTCTCTGGGGCCAACGTCCTGACTTTC. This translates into CAWSVGAVSGANVLTF.

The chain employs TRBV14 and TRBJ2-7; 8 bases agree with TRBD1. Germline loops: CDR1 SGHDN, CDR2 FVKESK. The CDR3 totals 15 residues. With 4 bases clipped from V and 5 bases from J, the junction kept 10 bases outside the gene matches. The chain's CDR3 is CASSLFTGTGNEQYF. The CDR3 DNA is TGTGCCAGCAGCCTGTTTACCGGGACAGGCAACGAGCAGTACTTC.

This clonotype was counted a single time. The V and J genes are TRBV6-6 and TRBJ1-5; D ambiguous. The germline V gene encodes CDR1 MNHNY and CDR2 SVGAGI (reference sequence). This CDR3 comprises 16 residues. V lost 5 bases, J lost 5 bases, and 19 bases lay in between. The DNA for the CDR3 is TGTGCCAGCAGTCCTGGTTTGGTAGGTGATGATCAGCCCCAGCATTTT. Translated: CASSPGLVGDDQPQHF.

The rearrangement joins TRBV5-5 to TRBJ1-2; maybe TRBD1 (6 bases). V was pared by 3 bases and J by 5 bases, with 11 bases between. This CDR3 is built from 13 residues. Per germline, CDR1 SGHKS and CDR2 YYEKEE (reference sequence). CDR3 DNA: TGTGCCAGCAGCTCGACAGGCCTATATGGCTACACCTTC. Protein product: CASSSTGLYGYTF.

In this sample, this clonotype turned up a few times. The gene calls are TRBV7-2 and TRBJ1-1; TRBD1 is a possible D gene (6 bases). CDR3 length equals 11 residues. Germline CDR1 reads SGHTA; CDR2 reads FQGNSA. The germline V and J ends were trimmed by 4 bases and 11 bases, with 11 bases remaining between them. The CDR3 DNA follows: TGTGCCAGCAGCTACCCAGGGGCCGCTTTCTTT. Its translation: CASSYPGAAFF.

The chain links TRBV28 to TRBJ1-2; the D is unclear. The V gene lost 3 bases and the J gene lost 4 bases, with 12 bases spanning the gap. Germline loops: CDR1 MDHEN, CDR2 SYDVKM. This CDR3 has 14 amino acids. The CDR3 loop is CASSFLTDLYGYTF. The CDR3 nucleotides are TGTGCCAGCAGTTTCCTGACGGACCTCTATGGCTACACCTTC.

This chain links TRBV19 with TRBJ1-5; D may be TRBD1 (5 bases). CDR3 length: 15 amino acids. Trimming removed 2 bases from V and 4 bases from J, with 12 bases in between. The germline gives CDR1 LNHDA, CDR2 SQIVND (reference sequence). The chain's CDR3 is CASSIFTGSNQPQHF. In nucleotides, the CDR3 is TGTGCCAGTAGTATATTCACAGGATCAAATCAGCCCCAGCATTTT.

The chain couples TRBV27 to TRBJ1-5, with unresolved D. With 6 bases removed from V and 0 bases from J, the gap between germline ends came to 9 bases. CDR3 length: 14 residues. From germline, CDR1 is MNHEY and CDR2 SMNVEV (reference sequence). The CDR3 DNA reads TGTGCCAGCAGCCGCGAGGGTAGCAATCAGCCCCAGCATTTT. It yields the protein CASSREGSNQPQHF.

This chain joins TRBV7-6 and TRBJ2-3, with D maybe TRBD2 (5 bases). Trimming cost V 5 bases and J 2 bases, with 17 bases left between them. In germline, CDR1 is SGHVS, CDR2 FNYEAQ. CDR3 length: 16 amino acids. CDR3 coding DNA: TGTGCCAGCAGCCCCACGACTACCTCTCTCACAGATACGCAGTATTTT. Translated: CASSPTTTSLTDTQYF.

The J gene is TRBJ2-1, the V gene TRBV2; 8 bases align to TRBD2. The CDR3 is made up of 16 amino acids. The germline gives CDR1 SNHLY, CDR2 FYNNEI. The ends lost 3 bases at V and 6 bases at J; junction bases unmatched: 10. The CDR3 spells CASSDGSGLGTNEQFF. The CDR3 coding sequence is TGTGCCAGCAGTGACGGATCGGGACTAGGGACCAATGAGCAGTTCTTC. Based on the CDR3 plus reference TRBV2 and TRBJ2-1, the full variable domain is EPEVTQTPSHQVTQMGQEVILRCVPISNHLYFYWYRQILGQKVEFLVSFYNNEISEKSEIFDDQFSVERPDGSNFTLKIRSTKLEDSAMYFCASSDGSGLGTNEQFFGPGTRLTVL.

The CDR3 reads CASSNLSGITYNEQFF. In DNA form, the CDR3 reads TGTGCCAGTAGTAACCTAAGCGGGATAACCTACAATGAGCAGTTCTTC. V gene TRBV19 combines with J gene TRBJ2-1; TRBD2 matches 7 bases. CDR3 length: 16 residues. Per the germline V gene, CDR1 is LNHDA and CDR2 is SQIVND (reference sequence). With V trimmed by 4 bases and J by 2 bases, 8 bases remained unmatched.

The CDR3 region has the DNA TGCGCCAGCAGCCGACTGTCTGTACAGGGCCAAGAGACCCAGTACTTC. Its protein product is CASSRLSVQGQETQYF. This chain connects TRBV4-3 to TRBJ2-5, with D possibly TRBD1 on 6 matching bases. CDR1 is LGHNA, CDR2 YSLEER, per germline. V was clipped by 4 bases and J by 1 base, with 16 bases between them. This CDR3 is built from 16 residues.

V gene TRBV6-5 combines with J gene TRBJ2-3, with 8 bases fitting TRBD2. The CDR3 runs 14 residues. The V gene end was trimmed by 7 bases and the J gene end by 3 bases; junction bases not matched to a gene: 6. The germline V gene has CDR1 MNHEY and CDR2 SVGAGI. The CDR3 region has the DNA TGTGCCAGCACCATAGCGGGACCTACAGATACGCAGTATTTT. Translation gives CASTIAGPTDTQYF.

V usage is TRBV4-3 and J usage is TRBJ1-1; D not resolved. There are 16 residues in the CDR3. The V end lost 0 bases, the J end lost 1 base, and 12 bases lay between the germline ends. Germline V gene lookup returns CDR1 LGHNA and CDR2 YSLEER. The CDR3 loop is CASSQDPGPANTEAFF. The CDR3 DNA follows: TGCGCCAGCAGCCAAGACCCCGGACCAGCGAACACTGAAGCTTTCTTT.

The chain's CDR3 is CASSLFLLSDSPLHF. The CDR3 DNA sequence: TGTGCCAGCAGTTTATTTCTGCTATCGGACTCACCCCTCCACTTT. The chain couples TRBV12-3 or TRBV12-4 to TRBJ1-6; the D is unclear. V was clipped by 2 bases and J by 10 bases, with 15 bases between them. The CDR3 has 15 amino acids.

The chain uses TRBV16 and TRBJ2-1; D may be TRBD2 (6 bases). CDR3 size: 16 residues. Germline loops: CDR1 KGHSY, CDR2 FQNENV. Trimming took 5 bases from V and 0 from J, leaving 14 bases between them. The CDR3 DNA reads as TGTGCCAGCAGCACCCTAGCGAGTAGCTCCTACAATGAGCAGTTCTTC. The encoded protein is CASSTLASSSYNEQFF.

The CDR3 here is CASSMGLSYNEQFF. CDR3 sequence (DNA): TGTGCCAGTAGTATGGGCCTATCCTACAATGAGCAGTTCTTC. The rearrangement uses TRBV19 and TRBJ2-1; no reliable D call. Germline lookup yields CDR1 LNHDA and CDR2 SQIVND (reference sequence). The V end was cut by 3 bases, the J end by 1 base, with 7 bases between. The length of the CDR3 is 14 residues.

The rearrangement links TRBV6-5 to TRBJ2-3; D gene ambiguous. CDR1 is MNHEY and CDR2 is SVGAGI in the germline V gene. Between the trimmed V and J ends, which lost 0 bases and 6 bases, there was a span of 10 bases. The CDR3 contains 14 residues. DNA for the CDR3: TGTGCCAGCAGTTACTCGATCAGACCCGATACGCAGTATTTT. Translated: CASSYSIRPDTQYF.

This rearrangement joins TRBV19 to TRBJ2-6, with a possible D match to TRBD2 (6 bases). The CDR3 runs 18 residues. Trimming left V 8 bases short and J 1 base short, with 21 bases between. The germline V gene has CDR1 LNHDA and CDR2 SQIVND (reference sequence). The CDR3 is CASRGGATASSGANVLTF. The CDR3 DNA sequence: TGTGCCAGTCGAGGAGGGGCTACTGCCTCATCTGGGGCCAACGTCCTGACTTTC.

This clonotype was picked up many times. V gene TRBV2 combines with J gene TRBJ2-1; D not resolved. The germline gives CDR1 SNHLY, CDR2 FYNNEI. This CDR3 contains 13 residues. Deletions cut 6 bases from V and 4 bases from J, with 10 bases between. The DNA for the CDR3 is TGTGCCAGCAGCGGTACAGAATACAATGAGCAGTTCTTC. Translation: CASSGTEYNEQFF.